This T cell receptor (beta chain) stems from a study of graft-versus-host responses after intestinal transplantation. Study overall: The study gave all recipients anti-thymocyte globulin induction, then tacrolimus and steroids for about 3 years. General study findings and limits: Allografts from individuals with graft-donor T cell macrochimerism displayed high graft-versus-host to host-versus-graft clonal ratios.

The germline V gene encodes CDR1 SNHLY and CDR2 FYNNEI. Deletions cut 10 bases from V and 6 bases from J, with 12 bases between. The CDR3 sequence is 12 residues long. A note on this clone: Its cognate antigen is unknown.

Produced via immunoSEQ multiplex PCR; TCRdb's table is partial and in-frame only. This table has over 35,000 clones, roughly 89% appearing once. Specimen: PBMCs, collected around 320 days after intestinal transplant. The receptor was isolated from a human patient who received an intestinal transplant, so some T cells may come from the graft donor. The chain is built from TRBV2 and TRBJ2-2, with D possibly matching TRBD1 (5 bases). CDR3 region: CATSRGAGELFF. In DNA form, the CDR3 reads TGTGCCACCTCAAGGGGTGCCGGGGAGCTGTTTTTT.